The clone carrying this TCR beta chain was recorded many times. The sample belongs to a study of response to subunit inactivated influenza vaccine. A single record per CDR3 protein comes from TCRdb applying MiXCR to the RT-PCR reads. The sample shows about 570,000 distinct CDR3 sequences, roughly 10% of them seen only once. The CDR3 loop spans 16 amino acids. The V end lost 5 bases, the J end lost 5 bases, and 18 bases lay between the germline ends. Germline CDR1 is SGHVS and CDR2 is FQNEAQ. A further study also used this sample, focusing on T cells expressing NK-cell markers. From that report: The authors made TCR beta cDNA libraries by 5'RACE template switching. This switching added a universal primer site and UMIs.

This chain connects TRBV7-8 to TRBJ2-2, with D possibly TRBD1 on 6 matching bases. The sample in question was PBMCs from blood, obtained on the day of vaccination. This receptor was obtained from a man in his fifties who received an inactivated influenza vaccine. CDR3 sequence reads: CASSPTRTELTGELFF. The CDR3 DNA is TGTGCCAGCAGCCCGACCCGGACAGAATTAACCGGGGAGCTGTTTTTT.